Listed here are 21 T cell receptor beta chains from one sample, sequenced in a study of graft-versus-host responses after intestinal transplantation. Assay: immunoSEQ multiplex PCR; the TCRdb copy retains only in-frame clones and omits some. The table has over 100,000 clones, over 80% seen once. Their target antigens are unknown. The material was unstimulated CD4+ T cells sorted from spleen or lymph node cells, obtained before intestinal transplant. These receptors all come from a human donor who received an intestinal transplant.

The CDR3 loop is CASSYLNRAPGTEAFF. The CDR3 DNA reads TGTGCCAGCAGTTACCTCAACCGGGCCCCGGGAACTGAAGCTTTCTTT. The V call is TRBV6-5, the J call TRBJ1-1; D not certain. V lost 2 bases, J lost 5 bases, and 18 bases lay in between. CDR3 length: 16 residues. Germline V CDR1 and CDR2: MNHEY, SVGAGI.

This rearrangement joins TRBV11-2 to TRBJ2-1, with D unresolved. The CDR3 spans 14 residues. Trimming took 5 bases from V and 7 from J, leaving 15 bases between them. Germline V lookup: CDR1 SGHAT, CDR2 FQNNGV. The CDR3 is CASSPQRALNEQFF. The CDR3 DNA reads as TGTGCCAGCAGCCCTCAAAGGGCTCTGAATGAGCAGTTCTTC.

CDR3 loop: CASSLDNDWQAYEQYF. The CDR3 DNA is TGTGCCAGCAGCTTAGATAACGATTGGCAGGCCTACGAGCAGTACTTC. The J gene is TRBJ2-7, the V gene TRBV7-4, with D uncertain. V dropped 1 base and J dropped 2 bases, with 15 bases sitting between them. The CDR3 spans 16 residues. Per germline, CDR1 SGHVT and CDR2 SQSDAQ.

This chain connects TRBV13 to TRBJ1-2; 7 nucleotides line up with TRBD1. The germline V gene encodes CDR1 PRHDT and CDR2 FYEKMQ (reference sequence). The CDR3 is 15 amino acids. V shed 1 base and J 6 bases; nucleotides not matched to a gene: 8. As DNA, the CDR3 is TGTGCCAGCAGCTTAGTTAAAGACAGGGTCGATGGCTACACCTTC. It translates to CASSLVKDRVDGYTF.

The chain has TRBV5-1 and TRBJ2-5; a weak D match, TRBD1 (6 bases). Looked up from germline, CDR1 is SGHRS and CDR2 is YFSETQ. CDR3 length: 14 residues. V was pared by 4 bases and J by 1 base, with 11 bases between. The CDR3 is CASSQGSLQETQYF. The CDR3 nucleotides read TGCGCCAGCAGCCAGGGGTCTCTCCAAGAGACCCAGTACTTC. Drawing the rest from reference TRBV5-1 and TRBJ2-5, the complete variable domain is KAGVTQTPRYLIKTRGQQVTLSCSPISGHRSVSWYQQTPGQGLQFLFEYFSETQRNKGNFPGRFSGRQFSNSRSEMNVSTLELGDSALYLCASSQGSLQETQYFGPGTRLLVL.

This clone appeared once. The rearrangement links TRBV25-1 to TRBJ2-3; no clear D gene. CDR1 and CDR2 (germline): MGHDK, SYGVNS. The CDR3 loop spans 13 amino acids. Trimming stripped 6 bases from V and 6 bases from J, with 13 bases between. The CDR3 reads CASSAYRRDTQYF. DNA of the CDR3: TGTGCCAGCAGCGCGTATAGAAGGGATACGCAGTATTTT.

CDR3 nucleotides: TGTGCCAGCAGTACACTCGGGACAGTCCTTGAAAAACTGTTTTTT. Translating gives CASSTLGTVLEKLFF. J is TRBJ1-4 and V is TRBV28; 7 bases align to TRBD1. Germline V gene data show CDR1 as MDHEN and CDR2 as SYDVKM. The CDR3 length is 15 residues. V lost 5 bases to trimming and J lost 7 bases; unmatched junction nucleotides: 10.

The CDR3 coding sequence is TGTGCCAGCAGCTTAAAGCGCGGCACTGAAGCTTTCTTT. This translates into CASSLKRGTEAFF. J is TRBJ1-1 and V is TRBV7-3; D gene ambiguous. CDR3 size: 13 residues. Germline CDR1 is SGHTA and CDR2 is FQGTGA. V lost 1 base, J lost 4 bases, and 7 bases lay in between.

The chain joins TRBV6-1 to TRBJ2-7; 10 bases fit TRBD1. The CDR3 consists of 14 residues. The trim removed 10 bases at V and 5 bases at J, leaving 11 bases unmatched. The germline V gene encodes CDR1 MNHNS and CDR2 SASEGT. The CDR3 sequence: CATLEGGQGHEQYF. In nucleotides, the CDR3 is TGTGCCACCTTAGAGGGGGGACAGGGGCACGAGCAGTACTTC.

The chain combines TRBV20-1 with TRBJ1-1, with 7 positions matching TRBD1. Germline assignment: CDR1 DFQATT and CDR2 SNEGSKA (reference sequence). The CDR3 sequence is 10 residues long. V was clipped by 6 bases and J by 8 bases; unmatched bases: 3. This CDR3 is CSAETGEAFF. The CDR3 nucleotides read TGCAGTGCCGAGACAGGGGAAGCTTTCTTT.

This clone was detected only once. The CDR3 loop reads CASRGSEGSGFPSNEQFF. In nucleotides, the CDR3 is TGTGCCAGTAGAGGATCCGAGGGTAGCGGGTTTCCGTCCAATGAGCAGTTCTTC. The chain is built from TRBV14 and TRBJ2-1; the match to TRBD2 covers 7 bases. Per the germline V gene, CDR1 is SGHDN and CDR2 is FVKESK. This CDR3 region has 18 residues. V trimming: 9 bases; J trimming: 6 bases; junction bases outside the gene matches: 23.

V usage is TRBV5-1 and J usage is TRBJ2-1; 9 bases are shared with TRBD2. The CDR3 consists of 17 residues. Germline V CDR1 and CDR2: SGHRS, YFSETQ. V gave up 4 bases and J gave up 12 bases; unmatched junction bases: 20. Here the CDR3 DNA reads TGCGCCAGCAGCCCCGGGGGTGGTAGCGGGAGCCTCTTAAGGCAGTTCTTC. As protein: CASSPGGGSGSLLRQFF.

V usage is TRBV7-9 and J usage is TRBJ2-2, with TRBD1 matching 10 bases. The CDR3 is 16 amino acids. Germline V lookup: CDR1 SEHNR, CDR2 FQNEAQ (reference sequence). The J segment lost 2 bases and the V segment lost 5 bases, leaving 5 bases of the junction unmatched. The CDR3 region is CASSQGQGGNTGELFF. The CDR3 DNA sequence: TGTGCCAGCAGCCAAGGACAGGGGGGAAACACCGGGGAGCTGTTTTTT.

The chain carries TRBV10-3 and TRBJ2-3, with 9 positions matching TRBD1. Germline CDR1 is ENHRY and CDR2 is SYGVKD. The CDR3 spans 17 residues. V lost 0 bases to trimming and J lost 2 bases; unmatched junction nucleotides: 6. This CDR3 reads CAISESGTGKITDTQYF. The CDR3 bases are TGTGCCATCAGTGAGTCAGGGACAGGGAAAATCACAGATACGCAGTATTTT.

A note on this clone: The junction and the germline gene differ at one end; a read error may be behind it. V usage is TRBV7-9 and J usage is TRBJ2-5; D is perhaps TRBD1 (6 bases). Germline assignment: CDR1 SEHNR and CDR2 FQNEAQ (reference sequence). The CDR3 length is 15 residues. This chain's CDR3 is CASTLGGTPGETQYF. CDR3 in DNA: TGTGCCAGCACCTTAGGGGGAACGCCTGGAGAGACCCAGTACTTC.

This clone appeared a single time. This sequence joins TRBV5-1 and TRBJ1-1; D ambiguous. Germline assignment: CDR1 SGHRS and CDR2 YFSETQ. Trimming removed 1 base at V and 0 bases at J, with 10 bases between. The CDR3 is 15 residues long. The CDR3 region is CASSLSERVNTEAFF. The CDR3, as DNA: TGCGCCAGCAGCTTGTCAGAGAGGGTGAACACTGAAGCTTTCTTT. Drawing the rest from reference TRBV5-1 and TRBJ1-1, the complete variable domain is KAGVTQTPRYLIKTRGQQVTLSCSPISGHRSVSWYQQTPGQGLQFLFEYFSETQRNKGNFPGRFSGRQFSNSRSEMNVSTLELGDSALYLCASSLSERVNTEAFFGQGTRLTVV.

The chain is built from TRBV7-2 and TRBJ2-7, with 7 bases aligning to TRBD1. J gave up 4 bases and V 5 bases, and 8 bases lay outside the gene matches. Germline loops: CDR1 SGHTA, CDR2 FQGNSA. The CDR3 spans 14 residues. Here the CDR3 reads CASSRGQREYEQYF. CDR3 DNA sequence: TGTGCCAGCAGCCGGGGACAGAGGGAGTACGAGCAGTACTTC.

The chain uses TRBV12-5 and TRBJ1-5; tentatively, D is TRBD1 (5 bases). V lost 8 bases and J lost 3, with 11 bases in between. Germline V gene sequence: CDR1 LGHNT, CDR2 FRNRAP. This CDR3 comprises 13 residues. CDR3 sequence reads: CASRGYDNQPQHF. CDR3 DNA: TGTGCTAGTAGGGGTTACGACAATCAGCCCCAGCATTTT.

This chain uses TRBV7-3 with TRBJ2-2, with TRBD1 as a possible D gene (5 bases). Trimming stripped 11 bases from V and 4 bases from J, with 14 bases between. CDR3 size: 13 residues. The V gene's germline CDR1 is SGHTA and CDR2 FQGTGA. CDR3 nucleotides: TGTGCCGGCGGTAGGCAGGGCACCGGGGAGCTGTTTTTT. It codes for CAGGRQGTGELFF.

J is TRBJ2-3 and V is TRBV13, with 7 bases fitting TRBD2. Losses at the gene ends were 5 bases for V and 6 bases for J; bases not matched to a gene: 17. CDR1 is PRHDT and CDR2 is FYEKMQ in the germline V gene (reference sequence). The CDR3 spans 17 residues. The CDR3 bases are TGTGCCAGCAGCCACTCCGGGACTACCGCATCCTCCGATACGCAGTATTTT. Its translation is CASSHSGTTASSDTQYF.

The rearrangement links TRBV7-9 to TRBJ2-5; D unclear. The V and J ends lost 3 bases and 0 bases respectively, with 8 bases between them. Germline assignment: CDR1 SEHNR and CDR2 FQNEAQ (reference sequence). The CDR3 covers 14 residues. CDR3 nucleotides: TGTGCCAGCAGCTTCGGCGGAGACCAAGAGACCCAGTACTTC. It encodes CASSFGGDQETQYF.